Listed below are T cell receptor beta chains from one sample, sequenced in a study of vaccination and CD4 T cells after COVID-19. TCRdb reprocessed the PCR reads via MiXCR and lists one record per CDR3 protein. The sample consists of around 15,000 distinct CDR3 sequences, around 40% of them appearing once. These receptors' targets are unknown. Sequenced sample: cultured CD4+ T cells from blood. These receptors all come from a human donor with COVID-19. The conserved cysteine and the conserved F or W are not part of the CDR3 here. Fields, in order: clone size, CDR3 length, J gene, V gene, CDR3 protein. Clone size is given for some rows only: seen once, a few or many times, or a class if the clone is expanded.

>NA|15|TRBJ2-2|TRBV19
ASRRTSGTGFTGELF
>NA|13|TRBJ2-1|TRBV11-1
ASSLGTRSYNEQF
>NA|11|TRBJ1-5|TRBV5-1
ASSSNSNQPQH
>few|12|TRBJ1-1|TRBV19
ASSIRATNTEAF
>NA|12|TRBJ1-6|TRBV11-2
ASSTQRTGSPLH
>NA|11|TRBJ1-2|TRBV6-1
ASSENSNFGYT
>NA|15|TRBJ2-1|TRBV6-2/TRBV6-3
ASTPNLAGGRLGEQF
>NA|11|TRBJ1-1|TRBV29-1
SADRTGVTEAF
>few|12|TRBJ2-3|TRBV19
ASSATGRTDTQY
>NA|11|TRBJ2-1|TRBV20-1
SSGGALGDEQF
>few|13|TRBJ1-6|TRBV20-1
SAKNVPGGSSPLH
>NA|14|TRBJ2-5|TRBV7-9
ASRSLSAGRQETQY
>NA|14|TRBJ2-6|TRBV3-1
ASTSAGTSRANVLT
>few|15|TRBJ1-1|TRBV15
ATSRVFDAPGAGEAF
>few|11|TRBJ2-2|TRBV20-1
SAPEVNTGELF
>NA|12|TRBJ2-5|TRBV10-3
AISDPMVSETQY
>few|12|TRBJ1-1|TRBV19
ASSMIEVNTEAF
>NA|12|TRBJ2-7|TRBV6-5
ASSYLAGLAEQY
>NA|13|TRBJ2-2|TRBV5-4
ASSRGSANTGELF
>NA|14|TRBJ2-5|TRBV7-3
ASSPQGGGSQETQY
>few|12|TRBJ2-5|TRBV27
ASSLNRGTETQY
>once|13|TRBJ1-5|TRBV5-8
ASSSGTGYSQPQH
>few|14|TRBJ1-6|TRBV28
ASSPSGRELNSPLH
>few|13|TRBJ2-7|TRBV6-1
ASSGRDRQAYEQY
>NA|16|TRBJ1-6|TRBV10-3
AISDLDGSSSYNSPLH
>few|15|TRBJ2-1|TRBV11-3
ASSTWTSGGRYNEQF
>NA|13|TRBJ2-2|TRBV20-1
SARDFDYSTGELF
>NA|13|TRBJ2-3|TRBV7-2
ASSRRGKSTDTQY
>NA|13|TRBJ1-1|TRBV6-5
ASSYSNQGDTEAF
>NA|13|TRBJ2-3|TRBV6-1
ASSETTVNTDTQY
>NA|15|TRBJ2-2|TRBV7-2
ASSPSPQRVPSRELF
>NA|14|TRBJ1-5|TRBV2
ASSDGGQGKNQPQH
>NA|10|TRBJ1-2|TRBV7-9
AKGRSNYGYT
>NA|10|TRBJ2-7|TRBV7-2
ASSNTGVEQY
>few|12|TRBJ1-2|TRBV20-1
SAPPGGFSYGYT
>NA|11|TRBJ2-5|TRBV11-2
ASSSWTEETQY
>few|12|TRBJ1-2|TRBV29-1
SVARDRKNYGYT
>NA|14|TRBJ2-3|TRBV14
ASSHLDRGSGDTQY
>NA|13|TRBJ1-1|TRBV15
ATSRSIGTGAEAF
>few|11|TRBJ2-2|TRBV27
ASSLGYTGELF
>NA|13|TRBJ2-2|TRBV6-5
ASSYRGRNTGELF
>few|10|TRBJ1-2|TRBV5-1
ASRDGKNGYT
>NA|12|TRBJ1-1|TRBV10-2
ASNLAGGGTEAF
>few|16|TRBJ2-3|TRBV24-1
ATSDPTKGRTGADTQY
>NA|14|TRBJ2-2|TRBV2
ASGGPGGVNTGELF
>once|13|TRBJ1-2|TRBV21-1
ASSKALWGSYGYT
>few|14|TRBJ2-2|TRBV6-1
ASSRSRQANTGELF
>few|13|TRBJ1-1|TRBV11-3
ASSRGTGKNTEAF
>once|11|TRBJ1-2|TRBV6-5
ASSYQQGYGYT
>once|13|TRBJ2-3|TRBV30
AWSVGPLGTDTQY
>few|15|TRBJ1-6|TRBV7-2
ASSSGQAGSYNSPLH
>few|9|TRBJ1-1|TRBV5-8
ASSLRTVAF
>few|11|TRBJ1-2|TRBV20-1
SASYTGSYGYT
>NA|13|TRBJ1-2|TRBV27
ASSLSGTARNGYT
>NA|9|TRBJ2-3|TRBV20-1
SARWLDTQY